This entry lists 10 T cell receptor beta chains sequenced from one sample in a study of blood T cell repertoires in COVID-19 (dated by TCRdb to 2020 to 2021). Preparation of the library involved the immunoSEQ multiplex PCR assay. TCRdb limited this immuneACCESS table to in-frame rearrangements with V and J called. A share of clones is missing; checked studies link under half to unresolved V genes, and the rest is unexplained. The sample contains roughly 190,000 clones, more than 85% of them found a single time. The ten biggest clones cover 20% to 25% of the sample. Sequencing was carried out using PBMCs or T cells enriched from blood (not recorded which). The receptors shown here come from a woman in her thirties or forties in a cohort exposed to, infected with or recovered from COVID-19 (not recorded which).

This clone was picked up many times. The chain joins TRBV5-1 to TRBJ1-2; D not certain. Germline lookup yields CDR1 SGHRS and CDR2 YFSETQ. Trimming took off 4 bases at V and 6 bases at J, with 13 bases between the two ends. This CDR3 comprises 13 residues. The CDR3 sequence: CASSGQDGDGYTF. CDR3 in DNA: TGCGCCAGCAGCGGGCAGGACGGGGATGGCTACACCTTC.

This chain joins TRBV2 and TRBJ2-1; a weak D match, TRBD2 (6 bases). The CDR3 loop spans 13 amino acids. Deletions cut 1 base from V and 6 bases from J, with 7 bases between. Germline CDR1 SNHLY, CDR2 FYNNEI. The CDR3 bases are TGTGCCAGCAGTGAAGTCGGGGGCAATGAGCAGTTCTTC. It encodes CASSEVGGNEQFF.

The gene calls are TRBV18 and TRBJ1-2, with D maybe TRBD1 (6 bases). Trimming removed 3 bases from V and 5 bases from J, with 16 bases in between. The CDR3 consists of 15 residues. Germline V gene lookup returns CDR1 KGHSH and CDR2 LQKENI. The CDR3 spells CASSPDRRVGYGYTF. The CDR3 DNA reads TGTGCCAGCTCACCGGACAGAAGGGTGGGGTATGGCTACACCTTC.

CDR3 DNA sequence: TGTGCCAGCAGCTCCGGAGACAGGGCCTACACTGAAGCTTTCTTT. It encodes CASSSGDRAYTEAFF. V is TRBV5-6 and J is TRBJ1-1; 7 nucleotides agree with TRBD1. Germline loops: CDR1 SGHDT, CDR2 YYEEEE. CDR3 length: 15 residues. Trimming took 3 bases from V and 3 from J; bases not matched to a gene: 8.

The chain employs TRBV3-1 (or the pseudogene TRBV3-2) and TRBJ2-5; maybe TRBD2 (6 bases). Germline assignment: CDR1 LGHDT and CDR2 YNNKEL (reference sequence). There are 17 residues in the CDR3. With 0 bases removed from V and 5 bases from J, the gap between germline ends came to 19 bases. The CDR3 coding sequence is TGTGCCAGCAGCCAAGAAGGGTGGGGGGTCACTAGGGAGACCCAGTACTTC. Translated: CASSQEGWGVTRETQYF.

Only one count was recorded for this clone. The chain is built from TRBV28 and TRBJ2-7; tentatively, D is TRBD1 (6 bases). The CDR3 is made up of 15 amino acids. Germline V gives CDR1 MDHEN, CDR2 SYDVKM. V was clipped by 7 bases and J by 2 bases, with 18 bases between them. The CDR3 DNA follows: TGTGCCAGCATCCCCCGTTTGGGGGCGGCCTACGAGCAGTACTTC. Its protein product is CASIPRLGAAYEQYF.

This clone was observed a single time. The chain links TRBV6-6 to TRBJ1-2; TRBD1 aligns across 11 bases. V gave up 7 bases and J gave up 8 bases; unmatched junction bases: 9. The CDR3 loop spans 14 amino acids. CDR1 is MNHNY and CDR2 is SVGAGI in the germline V gene (reference sequence). The CDR3 loop reads CASTRSGTGGGYTF. The CDR3 DNA sequence: TGTGCCAGCACCAGATCCGGGACAGGGGGAGGCTACACCTTC.

V usage is TRBV7-9 and J usage is TRBJ1-4; perhaps TRBD1 as D (6 bases). The CDR3 contains 16 residues. Germline lookup yields CDR1 SEHNR and CDR2 FQNEAQ (reference sequence). Deletions cut 5 bases from V and 4 bases from J, with 17 bases between. The CDR3 nucleotides are TGTGCCAGCAGCATTCCCTACAGGGCCGTTAATGAAAAACTGTTTTTT. Its protein is CASSIPYRAVNEKLFF.

CDR3: CASSLAGTGAMNTEAFF. The CDR3 region has the DNA TGTGCCAGCAGCTTGGCAGGGACAGGGGCCATGAACACTGAAGCTTTCTTT. The chain employs TRBV5-6 and TRBJ1-1; 10 bases fit TRBD1. CDR1 and CDR2 (germline): SGHDT, YYEEEE. This CDR3 spans 17 amino acids. V shed 0 bases, J shed 0 bases, and the junction held 5 bases outside the gene matches.

The chain uses TRBV11-2 and TRBJ2-7; 9 bases match TRBD2. Germline CDR1 is SGHAT and CDR2 is FQNNGV. The CDR3 runs 14 residues. Trimming took 10 bases from V and 2 from J; bases not matched to a gene: 9. Here the CDR3 DNA reads TGTGCCACTAGGAGGCTAGCGGGGACCTACGAGCAGTACTTC. Translation gives CATRRLAGTYEQYF.